This T cell receptor beta chain was found in a study of blood T cells in healthy people across ages. CDR1 and CDR2 (germline): KGHSH, LQKENI. J was trimmed by 3 bases and V by 3 bases; bases with no gene match: 10. The CDR3 has 17 residues. The authors ran a second PCR of roughly 6 to 12 cycles using a sample-barcoded 5' primer and a J-beta primer mix. In TCRdb, the 5' RACE reads were re-called with MiXCR into one record per CDR3 protein. This sample has about 800,000 distinct CDR3 sequences, with 25% found just once. This clonotype showed up just a few times. These data also formed part of another study, on T cells of mothers and their children.

Input material: blood. The gene calls are TRBV18 and TRBJ2-3; 9 nucleotides match TRBD1. This receptor was taken from a boy under 18 in good health. CDR3 sequence: CASSPQPGQGRTDTQYF. The CDR3 DNA follows: TGTGCCAGCTCACCGCAGCCGGGACAGGGTAGAACAGATACGCAGTATTTT.